This record concerns one T cell receptor (beta chain) sequence. Its antigen is not known. The data stem from a study of Ad26.COV2.S vaccination and SARS-CoV-2 variants. Study details: Trial arm assignment for the donor was COV1001 Ad26.COV2.S. The study gave Ad26.COV2.S intramuscularly, once or twice 56 days apart.

Broader study findings: Vaccine recipients posted higher spike-specific TCR breadth than their placebo counterparts.

Germline-derived CDR1 and CDR2 are LGHNA and YSLEER. The length of the CDR3 is 14 residues. V lost 1 base to trimming and J lost 9 bases, with 13 bases between them. The treatment was: roughly 20 received Ad26.COV2.S at low or high dose, single or two shots; several received placebo; per-sample allocation not given. Specimen acquisition occurred on day 63 following the initial vaccine or placebo injection. Vaccine was an Ad26 vector expressing Wuhan-strain SARS-CoV-2 spike. Assay used: immunoSEQ multiplex PCR; TCRdb lists only in-frame clones, some missing. The sample has about 350,000 clones, roughly 85% seen once.

The chain is built from TRBV4-3 and TRBJ2-1, with D possibly being TRBD2 (5 bases). The TCR originated in a person aged 18 to 65 who received the Ad26.COV2.S COVID-19 vaccine or a placebo. Source: peripheral blood, taken in a trial of Ad26.COV2.S vaccine versus placebo. The chain's CDR3 is CASSQARAGGEQFF. CDR3 nucleotide sequence: TGCGCCAGCAGCCAAGCGAGGGCCGGCGGTGAGCAGTTCTTC.